The source of this T cell receptor (beta chain) is a study of T-cell memory formation after mild COVID-19. About the study: TCR clusters mostly belonged to single donors.

Turning to this clonotype: Its antigen is unidentified.

5'RACE, which relied on constant-segment primers, yielded TCR alpha and TCR beta cDNA libraries carrying sample barcodes and UMIs. A single record per CDR3 protein comes from TCRdb applying MiXCR to the 5' RACE reads. The sample holds hundreds of thousands of distinct CDR3 sequences, approximately 21% seen once. Findings of the study overall: There were some responding clones in pre-infection memory, which suggested that cross-reactive memory had joined.

The TCR sequence derives from an adult woman who had mild COVID-19 (a few samples of this study predate the infection). Cell type and time point are not known. Specimen: PBMCs or a T cell subset sorted from them (not recorded which).

CDR3: CASSASKYDKNTEAFF. CDR3 nucleotides: TGTGCCAGCAGTGCTTCAAAATACGACAAGAACACTGAAGCTTTCTTT. This chain uses TRBV6-1 with TRBJ1-1, with D unresolved. This CDR3 region has 16 residues. V was cut by 4 bases and J by 1 base, with 16 bases left in between. The germline CDR1 and CDR2 sequences are MNHNS and SASEGT.